This TCR beta chain was identified during a study of CD8 T cells in ankylosing spondylitis. This clonotype showed up many times. Its antigen is currently unknown. Study findings and constraints: Blood of patients with ankylosing spondylitis appeared to be characterized by a TCR beta motif of about 8 highly homologous variants. It was reported that disease-linked clones were significantly enriched in matched ankylosing spondylitis synovial fluid.

TCRdb called the 5' RACE reads again in MiXCR, with one record for every CDR3 protein. The top ten hold around 5.1% of the sample, which has around 210,000 distinct CDR3 sequences, around 8% seen once. What was sequenced was blood, either unsorted or a sorted T cell fraction (not recorded which). The source of this sequence is a female donor with ankylosing spondylitis or in good health (not recorded which).

The CDR3 nucleotides are TGCAGCGTTGACGGACAGAACAAGTTTCTCTACAATGAGCAGTTCTTC. The encoded protein is CSVDGQNKFLYNEQFF. The V gene is TRBV29-1, the J gene TRBJ2-1; TRBD1 is a possible D gene (6 bases). CDR1 SQVTM and CDR2 ANQGSEA come from the germline V gene. The CDR3 contains 16 residues. Deletions cut 3 bases from V and 3 bases from J, with 18 bases between.